This is a list of T cell receptor beta chains from one sample in a study of T-cell memory formation after mild COVID-19. TCRdb called the 5' RACE reads again in MiXCR, with one record for every CDR3 protein. This table holds roughly 450,000 distinct CDR3 sequences, 15% to 20% found once. Sequencing was carried out using PBMCs or a T cell subset sorted from them (not recorded which). These TCRs come from a man aged 18-30 years who had mild COVID-19 (a few samples of this study predate the infection). Cell type and time point are not known. Both conserved end residues are part of each CDR3. A D gene is named only where the DNA matches it firmly. Clone size is not always given. Where it is, it says once, few, many or a class for expanded clones.

cdr3_nt cdr3_aa d_call j_call v_call clone_size
TGCAGTGCTAGCGGCAGATGGAACACTGAAGCTTTCTTT CSASGRWNTEAFF . TRBJ1-1 TRBV20-1 many
TGCAGCGGGGTTCTGGGGCGCGAGACCCAGTACTTC CSGVLGRETQYF . TRBJ2-5 TRBV29-1 .
TGTGCCAGCAGTGGCGGGACAGGGAGGGAAAAACTGTTTTTT CASSGGTGREKLFF TRBD1 TRBJ1-4 TRBV2 .
TGTGCCAGCAGCCCCCGTGGTGCAGACACAGATACGCAGTATTTT CASSPRGADTDTQYF . TRBJ2-3 TRBV7-2 .
TGTGCCAGCAGCCAACAGGGGACCACCGGGGAGCTGTTTTTT CASSQQGTTGELFF . TRBJ2-2 TRBV3-1 few
TGTGCCAGCAGCTTGGAGCAGGGGGGAAGGGGGACTGAAAAACTGTTTTTT CASSLEQGGRGTEKLFF TRBD1 TRBJ1-4 TRBV5-6 .
TGCGCCAGCAGCGGACTAGCGGGCCATGAGCAGTTCTTC CASSGLAGHEQFF TRBD2 TRBJ2-1 TRBV5-1 .
TGCGCCAGCAGCTTGGCCCCCTTGACAGGTAGCACAGATACGCAGTATTTT CASSLAPLTGSTDTQYF . TRBJ2-3 TRBV5-1 .
TGCAGTGCTAGGGGGGGACTAGCGGATCAAGAGACCCAGTACTTC CSARGGLADQETQYF TRBD2 TRBJ2-5 TRBV20-1 .
TGCGCCAGCAGCTTACGGCCAATGGGGACATGGGAGCAGTATTTT CASSLRPMGTWEQYF . TRBJ2-3 TRBV5-1 once
TGTGCCAGCAGTGGGCTCTGGGGGCGAAAAGAGACCCAGTACTTC CASSGLWGRKETQYF . TRBJ2-5 TRBV12-3/TRBV12-4 few
TGTGCCACCAGTGAATCAGAGCCGAGGGCCCTCCACTTT CATSESEPRALHF . TRBJ1-6 TRBV24-1 .
TGCAGTGCTAGAAGTCAAAGGGGAGAAGAGACCCAGTACTTC CSARSQRGEETQYF . TRBJ2-5 TRBV20-1 few
TGCAGTGCTAGAGATGCAGGTCGGGGGGCGAGCTATGGCTACACCTTC CSARDAGRGASYGYTF . TRBJ1-2 TRBV20-1 .
TGTGCCAGCAGTTGGCTGGAAGTTAGCGGGATTAAAGAGACCCAGTACTTC CASSWLEVSGIKETQYF TRBD2 TRBJ2-5 TRBV27 .
TGTGCCAGCAGTGAAGGACCGGGACAGGGTGGTACTGAAGCTTTCTTT CASSEGPGQGGTEAFF TRBD1 TRBJ1-1 TRBV6-1 .
TGTGCCAGCAATTTTCCCGGTCTCAGCTCCTACGAGCAGTACTTC CASNFPGLSSYEQYF . TRBJ2-7 TRBV6-2/TRBV6-3 .
TGTGCCAGCAGCTTACTCCCGGGGGGGGCAGATACGCAGTATTTT CASSLLPGGADTQYF TRBD2 TRBJ2-3 TRBV7-6 few
TGTGCCAGCAGCGGAGGGGGGCAAACTGAAGCTTTCTTT CASSGGGQTEAFF . TRBJ1-1 TRBV9 .
TGTGCCAGCAGTCCGGACATAACGCCCAACGAGCAGTACTTC CASSPDITPNEQYF . TRBJ2-7 TRBV6-5 .
TGTGCCAGCAGCTTAGCAGATCCAAGGACAGGGGAGAATGAGCAGTTCTTC CASSLADPRTGENEQFF TRBD1 TRBJ2-1 TRBV7-9 .
TGTGCCAGCAGCCAATCCCTAGCGGGGATCTACGAGCAGTACTTC CASSQSLAGIYEQYF TRBD2 TRBJ2-7 TRBV4-2 few
TGTGCCAGCAGCCAGACTAGCGCGGAGAATACGCAGTATTTT CASSQTSAENTQYF TRBD2 TRBJ2-3 TRBV7-2 .
TGCAGCGTAGAGGTCAGCCTGAACACTGAAGCTTTCTTT CSVEVSLNTEAFF . TRBJ1-1 TRBV29-1 .
TGTGCCAGCGGGGTAGCGGGGGGCTCCTACAATGAGCAGTTCTTC CASGVAGGSYNEQFF TRBD2 TRBJ2-1 TRBV12-3/TRBV12-4 few
TGTGCCAGCAGTTTAGGTGGCGCCGAGGGTGAGCAGTTCTTC CASSLGGAEGEQFF . TRBJ2-1 TRBV28 few
TGTGCCAGCAGCCTGGACATATCAGCTAACTATGGCTACACCTTC CASSLDISANYGYTF . TRBJ1-2 TRBV5-5 .
TGTGCCAGCAGAGACTTGGACGGAGGCACCATGAACACTGAAGCTTTCTTT CASRDLDGGTMNTEAFF . TRBJ1-1 TRBV12-3/TRBV12-4 .
TGTGCCAGCAGTGAACCAGCACGGGGGGGCTCAACCTCCTACAATGAGCAGTTCTTC CASSEPARGGSTSYNEQFF TRBD2 TRBJ2-1 TRBV2 many